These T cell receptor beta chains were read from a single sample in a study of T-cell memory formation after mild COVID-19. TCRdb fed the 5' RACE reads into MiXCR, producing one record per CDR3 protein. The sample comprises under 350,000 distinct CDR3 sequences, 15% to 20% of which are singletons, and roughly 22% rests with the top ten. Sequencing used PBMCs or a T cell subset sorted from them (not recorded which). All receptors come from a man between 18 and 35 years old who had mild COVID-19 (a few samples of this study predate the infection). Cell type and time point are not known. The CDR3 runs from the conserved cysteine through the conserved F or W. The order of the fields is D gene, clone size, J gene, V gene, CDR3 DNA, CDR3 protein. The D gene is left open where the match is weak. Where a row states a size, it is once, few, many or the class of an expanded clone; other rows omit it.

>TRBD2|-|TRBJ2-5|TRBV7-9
TGTGCCAGCAGCTTAGCGCGGGGACTAGCGGCCGGGTACCAAGAGACCCAGTACTTC
CASSLARGLAAGYQETQYF
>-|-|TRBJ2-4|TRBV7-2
TGTGCCAGCAGCTTAGGGGGGCCAAAAAACATTCAGTACTTC
CASSLGGPKNIQYF
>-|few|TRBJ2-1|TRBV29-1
TGCAGCGTTGTACATGAGCAGTTCTTC
CSVVHEQFF
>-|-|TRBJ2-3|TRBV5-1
TGCGCCAGCAGCAGGGGGGACGCAAAGCGAGATACGCAGTATTTT
CASSRGDAKRDTQYF
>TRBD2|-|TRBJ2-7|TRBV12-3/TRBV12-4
TGTGCCAGCAGCGGGACTAGCTGGAACTACGAGCAGTACTTC
CASSGTSWNYEQYF
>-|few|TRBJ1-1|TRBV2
TGTGCCAGCAGTGCCAGGACAGAGAACACTGAAGCTTTCTTT
CASSARTENTEAFF
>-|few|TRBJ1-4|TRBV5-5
TGTGCCAGCAGCAGGACAGCGCCCAACCTCCTTAATGAAAAACTGTTTTTT
CASSRTAPNLLNEKLFF
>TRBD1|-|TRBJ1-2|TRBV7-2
TGTGCCAGCAGCTCCGACAGGGCCCTTCGCTATGGCTACACCTTC
CASSSDRALRYGYTF
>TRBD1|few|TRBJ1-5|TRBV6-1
TGTGCCAGCACCCCGACAGGGAATCAGCCCCAGCATTTT
CASTPTGNQPQHF
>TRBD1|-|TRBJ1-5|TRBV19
TGTGCCAGTAGTGCCGCCGGGACAGGGGGCTATCAGCCCCAGCATTTT
CASSAAGTGGYQPQHF
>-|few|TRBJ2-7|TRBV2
TGTGCCAGCGGTGACCTCAGTAGTGGGGAGCAGTACTTC
CASGDLSSGEQYF
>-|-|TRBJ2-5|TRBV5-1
TGCGCCAGCAGCTTGATAGGCGCCATGGGGGAGACCCAGTACTTC
CASSLIGAMGETQYF
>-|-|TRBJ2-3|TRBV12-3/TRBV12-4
TGTGCCAGCAGCCCACAGACAGCCACAGATACGCAGTATTTT
CASSPQTATDTQYF
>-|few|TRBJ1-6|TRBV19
TGTGCCAGTAGTATGCAGTTGGTCACCCAGTCACCCCTCCACTTT
CASSMQLVTQSPLHF
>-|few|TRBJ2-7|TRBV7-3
TGTGCCAGCAGCTTGGGCCTTTACTACGAGCAGTACTTC
CASSLGLYYEQYF
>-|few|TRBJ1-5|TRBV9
TGTGCCAGCAGCGGAAACAGGGACAATCAGCCCCAGCATTTT
CASSGNRDNQPQHF
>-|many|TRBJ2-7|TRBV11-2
TGTGCCAGCAGCCGCTGGACCTACGAGCAGTACTTC
CASSRWTYEQYF
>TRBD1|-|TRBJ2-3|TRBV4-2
TGTGCCAGCAGCCAAGGGGCCGGGACAGGGGGCGCGCAGTATTTT
CASSQGAGTGGAQYF
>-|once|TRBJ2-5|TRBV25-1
TGTGCCAGCAGTGAATTTCTGGGGCCTGAGACCCAGTACTTC
CASSEFLGPETQYF
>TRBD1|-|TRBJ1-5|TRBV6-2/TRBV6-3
TGTGCCAGCAGTTACCGGACAGGGGCTACCAATCAGCCCCAGCATTTT
CASSYRTGATNQPQHF
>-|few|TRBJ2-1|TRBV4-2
TGTGCCAGCAGCCAAGGGGCAGACAGCAATGAGCAGTTCTTC
CASSQGADSNEQFF
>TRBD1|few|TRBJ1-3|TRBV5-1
TGCGCCAGCAGCCTTTCCGGACAGGCCAGCTCTGGAAACACCATATATTTT
CASSLSGQASSGNTIYF
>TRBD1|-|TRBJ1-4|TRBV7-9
TGTGCCAGCAGCCACCGGGACAGGGCGGCTGAAAAACTGTTTTTT
CASSHRDRAAEKLFF
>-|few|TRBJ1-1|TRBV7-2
TGTGCCAGCAGCTTGGGCAGGATGAACACTGAAGCTTTCTTT
CASSLGRMNTEAFF
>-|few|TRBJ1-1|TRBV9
TGTGCCAGCAGCGTAGATCCACAGGACACTGAAGCTTTCTTT
CASSVDPQDTEAFF
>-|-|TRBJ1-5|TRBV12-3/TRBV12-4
TGTGCCAGCAGCAACCCTCCCGACAGTGCCTCGGGCAATCAGCCCCAGCATTTT
CASSNPPDSASGNQPQHF
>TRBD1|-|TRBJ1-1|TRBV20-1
TGCAGTGCTTGGGACAGGGGCCATTTGATGAACACTGAAGCTTTCTTT
CSAWDRGHLMNTEAFF
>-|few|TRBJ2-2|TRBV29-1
TGCAGCGTTGTGTACACCGGGGAGCTGTTTTTT
CSVVYTGELFF
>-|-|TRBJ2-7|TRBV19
TGTGCCAGTAGTATAAACGACCCCGGGGGCGCGCAGTACTTC
CASSINDPGGAQYF
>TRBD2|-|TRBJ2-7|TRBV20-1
TGCAGTGCGGGCTCTAGCGGGGGTTACTACGAGCAGTACTTC
CSAGSSGGYYEQYF
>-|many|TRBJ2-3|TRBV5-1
TGCGCCAGCAGCGCGGGCCAGTTGGGCCCCACAGATACGCAGTATTTT
CASSAGQLGPTDTQYF
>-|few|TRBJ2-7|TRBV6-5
TGTGCCAGCAGTTACAGCGGCCTAGCATACGAGCAGTACTTC
CASSYSGLAYEQYF
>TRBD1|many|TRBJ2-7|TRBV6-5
TGTGCCAGCAGGACGACAGGGGGGACCTACGAGCAGTACTTC
CASRTTGGTYEQYF
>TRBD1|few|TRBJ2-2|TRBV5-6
TGTGCCAGCAGCTTTGATCCAGGGGGCACCGGGGAGCTGTTTTTT
CASSFDPGGTGELFF
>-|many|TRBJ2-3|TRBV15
TGTGCCACCAGCAGAGAAACACCGAATACGCAGTATTTT
CATSRETPNTQYF
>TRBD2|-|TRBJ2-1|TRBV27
TGTGCCAGCAGGGATTGGCGGGGGGTCTACAATGAGCAGTTCTTC
CASRDWRGVYNEQFF
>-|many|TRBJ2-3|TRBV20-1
TGCAGTGCTAGAGATCCCACAGATACGCAGTATTTT
CSARDPTDTQYF
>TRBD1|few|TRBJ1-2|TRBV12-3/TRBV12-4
TGTGCCAGCACCCTGGGACAGGAGGCCTACACCTTC
CASTLGQEAYTF
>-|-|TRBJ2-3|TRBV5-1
TGCGCCAGCAGGCAGGACAGCACAGATACGCAGTATTTT
CASRQDSTDTQYF
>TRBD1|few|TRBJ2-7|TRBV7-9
TGTGCCAGCAGCTTCGGGACAGGGGGGGACGAGCAGTACTTC
CASSFGTGGDEQYF